This TCR beta chain comes out of a study of control samples from healthy donors and cancer patients. The method was immunoSEQ multiplex PCR; TCRdb's version includes in-frame clones alone and lacks a portion of them. The sample comprises approximately 94,000 clones, roughly 90% of which are singletons, and around 0.92% rests with the top ten. The CDR3 is 14 amino acids. Germline CDR1 and CDR2: PRHDT and FYEKMQ (reference sequence). Trimming cost V 2 bases and J 2 bases, with 10 bases left between them. V gene TRBV13 combines with J gene TRBJ2-7, with D perhaps assigned TRBD1 or TRBD2 (5 bases each). The clonotype comes from a woman in her 30s in good health. The sequenced material came from blood. The CDR3 here is CASSLSGTTYEQYF. For the CDR3, the DNA is TGTGCCAGCAGCTTATCCGGGACCACCTACGAGCAGTACTTC.